A single T cell receptor beta chain is shown here with its context. Its antigen is undetermined. The ends were cut back, 5 bases at V and 6 bases at J, with 5 bases in the middle. This CDR3 has 10 residues. Germline V lookup: CDR1 DFQATT, CDR2 SNEGSKA (reference sequence). The method was immunoSEQ multiplex PCR; TCRdb's version includes in-frame clones alone and lacks a portion of them. The sample gives 150,000 to 190,000 clones, 88% of which show up once; about 7% is in the top ten. This sample is drawn from a study of T cell responses to AZD1222 COVID-19 vaccine. Broader study findings: Close to half of spike-specific TCRs reportedly recognize unmutated variant regions. Spike-wide vaccine-associated CD4 TCRs dominated at 160-218 and 743-854.

The chain uses TRBV20-1 and TRBJ2-1; D call uncertain. The clonotype comes from an adult who had recovered from COVID-19. This material consisted of peripheral blood, taken after recovery from COVID-19. CDR3 in DNA: TGCAGTGCTTCTAGCAATGAGCAGTTCTTC. Translating it yields CSASSNEQFF.